The 23 T cell receptor beta chains listed next were all sequenced from one sample in a study of CD8 T cells in Susac syndrome. cDNA came from approximately 0.5 to 1 ug RNA primed by random hexamers. TCRdb redid the calling of the immunoSEQ multiplex PCR reads with MiXCR, one entry per CDR3 protein. The sample has around 23,000 distinct CDR3 sequences, about 94% seen once. Source material: CD8+ T cells from PBMCs. The origin of the receptors is a human donor with Susac syndrome.

The J gene is TRBJ1-4, the V gene TRBV13; 12 nucleotides align to TRBD1. Germline trimming cut 5 bases from V and 11 bases from J; bases unmatched to any gene: 9. The CDR3 has 15 amino acids. CDR1 PRHDT and CDR2 FYEKMQ come from the germline V gene (reference sequence). Written as DNA, the CDR3 is TGTGCCAGCAGCCCCGCCGGGACAGGGGGCGAGAAACTGTTTTTT. Its translation is CASSPAGTGGEKLFF.

This chain connects TRBV28 to TRBJ2-7; D not certain. The CDR3 is made up of 11 amino acids. V was pared by 6 bases and J by 5 bases, with 8 bases between. The germline gives CDR1 MDHEN, CDR2 SYDVKM. The CDR3 sequence is CASSLGHEQYF. CDR3 DNA: TGTGCCAGCAGCCTCGGCCACGAGCAGTACTTC. The full variable domain, rest sourced from reference TRBV28 and TRBJ2-7, is DVKVTQSSRYLVKRTGEKVFLECVQDMDHENMFWYRQDPGLGLRLIYFSYDVKMKEKGDIPEGYSVSREKKERFSLILESASTNQTSMYLCASSLGHEQYFGPGTRLTVT.

The rearrangement links TRBV28 to TRBJ1-4; D call uncertain. The germline V gene encodes CDR1 MDHEN and CDR2 SYDVKM. The length of the CDR3 is 14 residues. Trimming pared 2 bases from V and 2 bases from J, leaving 6 bases between. CDR3 DNA sequence: TGTGCCAGCAGTTTAAGGGAGACTAATGAAAAACTGTTTTTT. Residues: CASSLRETNEKLFF.

The J gene is TRBJ2-7, the V gene TRBV12-3 or TRBV12-4; D is perhaps TRBD1 (5 bases). Trimming took off 5 bases at V and 5 bases at J, with 10 bases between the two ends. The CDR3 consists of 12 residues. CDR3 sequence (DNA): TGTGCCAGCAGTCACCCAGGGAACGAGCAGTACTTC. This gives the protein CASSHPGNEQYF.

This clonotype came up once. This rearrangement joins TRBV27 to TRBJ1-6; D is unresolved. Germline loops: CDR1 MNHEY, CDR2 SMNVEV (reference sequence). Deletions cut 6 bases from V and 9 bases from J, with 12 bases between. The CDR3 loop spans 13 amino acids. CDR3 in DNA: TGTGCCAGCAGCCCGGGCGAGTCTTCACCCCTCCACTTT. This sequence encodes CASSPGESSPLHF.

The J gene is TRBJ1-1, the V gene TRBV5-4, with 9 bases lining up with TRBD1. The CDR3 contains 17 residues. Germline V gives CDR1 SGHNT, CDR2 YYREEE (reference sequence). V lost 1 base, J lost 4 bases, and 11 bases stayed unmatched. This CDR3 reads CASSLSMGQGRTTEAFF. CDR3 sequence (DNA): TGTGCCAGCAGCTTGAGTATGGGACAGGGACGGACCACTGAAGCTTTCTTT.

This clonotype was seen only a few times. The CDR3 spells CASTKQGNYEQYF. DNA of the CDR3: TGTGCCAGCACTAAACAGGGGAACTACGAGCAGTACTTC. The gene calls are TRBV27 and TRBJ2-7; 7 nucleotides align to TRBD1. Germline V lookup: CDR1 MNHEY, CDR2 SMNVEV (reference sequence). There are 13 residues in the CDR3. V lost 7 bases to trimming and J lost 3 bases; unmatched junction nucleotides: 6.

As DNA, the CDR3 is TGTGCCAGCAGACTAGCGGGATACTCCTACGAGCAGTACTTC. Protein product: CASRLAGYSYEQYF. This chain links TRBV5-6 with TRBJ2-7; 10 bases match TRBD2. Trimming took 5 bases from V and 0 from J; bases not matched to a gene: 2. Germline values: CDR1 SGHDT, CDR2 YYEEEE. This CDR3 has 14 residues.

The J gene is TRBJ2-5, the V gene TRBV29-1, with 12 bases aligning to TRBD2. In germline, CDR1 is SQVTM, CDR2 ANQGSEA. The CDR3 contains 13 residues. Unmatched junction bases numbered 10, after V lost 6 bases and J lost 11 bases. The CDR3 spells CSVLTSGGYKQYF. The CDR3 region has the DNA TGCAGCGTGCTGACTAGCGGGGGCTACAAGCAGTACTTC.

V and J are TRBV6-2 or TRBV6-3 and TRBJ2-1; the D is unclear. V was pared by 5 bases and J by 0 bases, with 8 bases between. The CDR3 consists of 14 residues. Per the germline V gene, CDR1 is MNHEY and CDR2 is SVGEGT. The CDR3 DNA is TGTGCCAGCAGTATTTCCAGCTCCTACAATGAGCAGTTCTTC. Protein product: CASSISSSYNEQFF.

The rearrangement links TRBV6-5 to TRBJ1-2; TRBD1 agrees at 8 bases. This CDR3 is built from 17 residues. With V trimmed by 0 bases and J by 5 bases, 11 bases remained unmatched. Germline V gives CDR1 MNHEY, CDR2 SVGAGI. CDR3 sequence (DNA): TGTGCCAGCAGTTACTCGTATGGACAGGGTTACTTTTATGGCTACACCTTC. Translated: CASSYSYGQGYFYGYTF.

The chain recombines TRBV25-1 with TRBJ2-1; D gene uncertain. Germline V gene sequence: CDR1 MGHDK, CDR2 SYGVNS. This CDR3 has 15 amino acids. Trimming stripped 7 bases from V and 0 bases from J, with 13 bases between. CDR3 nucleotide sequence: TGTGCCAGCACCGAACCCCATAGCTCCTACAATGAGCAGTTCTTC. It encodes CASTEPHSSYNEQFF.

V gene TRBV19 combines with J gene TRBJ1-2; 8 bases match TRBD1. Germline V gene data show CDR1 as LNHDA and CDR2 as SQIVND (reference sequence). Losses at the gene ends were 6 bases for V and 2 bases for J; bases not matched to a gene: 14. The CDR3 is 17 amino acids. CDR3 nucleotides: TGTGCCAGTAGCCAAGAAGACAGGACAGGGATAAACTATGGCTACACCTTC. Translation: CASSQEDRTGINYGYTF.

The rearrangement links TRBV3-1 to TRBJ1-2, with 8 bases aligning to TRBD1. The ends lost 3 bases at V and 6 bases at J; junction bases unmatched: 15. The CDR3 contains 17 residues. Germline V lookup: CDR1 LGHDT, CDR2 YNNKEL (reference sequence). The CDR3 sequence is CASSQAPVPDRGHGYTF. The CDR3 nucleotides are TGTGCCAGCAGCCAGGCCCCCGTTCCCGACAGGGGCCATGGCTACACCTTC.

V and J are TRBV29-1 and TRBJ2-7; D is ambiguous. The V end was cut by 4 bases, the J end by 2 bases, with 9 bases between. The germline gives CDR1 SQVTM, CDR2 ANQGSEA. The CDR3 contains 12 residues. Written as DNA, the CDR3 is TGCAGCGTTGGCCCGGAAACCTACGAGCAGTACTTC. Encoded protein: CSVGPETYEQYF.

The chain couples TRBV28 to TRBJ2-1; TRBD2 aligns across 9 bases. Per germline, CDR1 MDHEN and CDR2 SYDVKM. The CDR3 extends over 17 amino acids. J lost 2 bases, V lost 2 bases, and 7 bases had no gene match. The CDR3: CASSLGLAGTAYNEQFF. The CDR3 DNA follows: TGTGCCAGCAGTTTAGGGCTAGCGGGGACCGCCTACAATGAGCAGTTCTTC. Full variable domain (rest looked up from reference TRBV28 and TRBJ2-1): DVKVTQSSRYLVKRTGEKVFLECVQDMDHENMFWYRQDPGLGLRLIYFSYDVKMKEKGDIPEGYSVSREKKERFSLILESASTNQTSMYLCASSLGLAGTAYNEQFFGPGTRLTVL.

This clonotype was counted once. J is TRBJ2-7 and V is TRBV20-1; D is perhaps TRBD1 (6 bases). The CDR3 runs 13 residues. V gave up 0 bases and J gave up 5 bases, with 11 bases separating them. In germline, CDR1 is DFQATT, CDR2 SNEGSKA (reference sequence). This CDR3 reads CSARDLRGDEQYF. The CDR3 DNA reads as TGCAGTGCTAGAGATCTCAGGGGAGACGAGCAGTACTTC.

The chain joins TRBV28 to TRBJ1-5; no clear D. This CDR3 is built from 15 residues. Germline loops: CDR1 MDHEN, CDR2 SYDVKM. V was pared by 4 bases and J by 3 bases, with 13 bases between. DNA for the CDR3: TGTGCCAGCAGTTATACGACGGCCATCAATCAGCCCCAGCATTTT. Protein: CASSYTTAINQPQHF.

The chain carries TRBV28 and TRBJ2-7; 9 nucleotides agree with TRBD1. The germline V gene encodes CDR1 MDHEN and CDR2 SYDVKM. The CDR3 runs 14 residues. J lost 7 bases, V lost 7 bases, and 11 bases had no gene match. Here the CDR3 reads CASTLGQGLWEQYF. The CDR3 region has the DNA TGTGCCAGCACCCTCGGACAGGGGTTGTGGGAGCAGTACTTC.

The chain links TRBV27 to TRBJ2-3; 15 nucleotides match TRBD2. This CDR3 is built from 17 residues. Germline-derived CDR1 and CDR2 are MNHEY and SMNVEV (reference sequence). V lost 4 bases and J lost 0; bases outside the gene matches: 2. DNA of the CDR3: TGTGCCAGCAGTTGGACTAGCGGGGGGGTCAGCACAGATACGCAGTATTTT. It yields the protein CASSWTSGGVSTDTQYF.

The gene calls are TRBV14 and TRBJ2-2; D ambiguous. Trimming cost V 3 bases and J 4 bases, with 6 bases left between them. The V gene's germline CDR1 is SGHDN and CDR2 FVKESK. This CDR3 spans 13 amino acids. As DNA, the CDR3 is TGTGCCAGCAGCCAGGGTTCCACCGGGGAGCTGTTTTTT. It yields the protein CASSQGSTGELFF.

The V call is TRBV29-1, the J call TRBJ2-5; D call uncertain. The CDR3 totals 12 residues. V gave up 4 bases and J gave up 0 bases, with 6 bases separating them. Germline CDR1 reads SQVTM; CDR2 reads ANQGSEA. The CDR3: CSVVGNQETQYF. The CDR3 region has the DNA TGCAGCGTTGTGGGCAACCAAGAGACCCAGTACTTC. The whole variable domain, filled in from reference TRBV29-1 and TRBJ2-5, reads SAVISQKPSRDICQRGTSLTIQCQVDSQVTMMFWYRQQPGQSLTLIATANQGSEATYESGFVIDKFPISRPNLTFSTLTVSNMSPEDSSIYLCSVVGNQETQYFGPGTRLLVL.

The chain combines TRBV2 with TRBJ2-4; 7 bases match TRBD1. Per germline, CDR1 SNHLY and CDR2 FYNNEI. The CDR3 spans 17 residues. Germline trimming cut 10 bases from V and 3 bases from J; bases unmatched to any gene: 18. CDR3 loop: CATRPRDRDGDKNIQYF. CDR3 coding DNA: TGTGCCACCAGGCCCCGAGACAGGGACGGGGACAAAAACATTCAGTACTTC.